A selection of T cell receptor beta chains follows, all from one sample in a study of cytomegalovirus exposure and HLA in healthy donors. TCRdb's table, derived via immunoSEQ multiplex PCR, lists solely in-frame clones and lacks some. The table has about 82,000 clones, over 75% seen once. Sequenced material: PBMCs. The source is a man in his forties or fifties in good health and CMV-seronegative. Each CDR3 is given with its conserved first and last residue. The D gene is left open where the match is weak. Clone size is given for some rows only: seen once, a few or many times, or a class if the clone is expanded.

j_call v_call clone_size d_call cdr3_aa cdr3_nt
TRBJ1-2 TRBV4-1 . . CASSQVLVGNYGYTF TGCGCCAGCAGCCAAGTCCTAGTGGGTAACTATGGCTACACCTTC
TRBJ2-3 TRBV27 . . CASSPIQGTDTQYF TGTGCCAGCAGTCCCATCCAGGGTACAGATACGCAGTATTTT
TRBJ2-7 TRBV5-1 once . CASTVGQGHSYEQYF TGCGCCAGCACAGTTGGGCAGGGTCACTCCTACGAGCAGTACTTC
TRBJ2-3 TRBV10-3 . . CAISRWDFLSRGDTQYF TGTGCCATCAGTCGTTGGGACTTTCTCAGCCGGGGAGATACGCAGTATTTT
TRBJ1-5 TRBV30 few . CAWDRNNNQPQHF TGTGCCTGGGACAGGAACAACAATCAGCCCCAGCATTTT
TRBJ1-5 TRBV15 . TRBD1 CATSTLRTGSQPQHF TGTGCCACCAGCACCCTAAGGACAGGGTCTCAGCCCCAGCATTTT
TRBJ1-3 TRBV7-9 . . CASSLGRPSSGNTIYF TGTGCCAGCAGCTTAGGCAGGCCGAGCTCTGGAAACACCATATATTTT
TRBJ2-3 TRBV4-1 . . CASSQGAVPALDTQYF TGCGCCAGCAGCCAAGGGGCAGTCCCAGCCTTAGATACGCAGTATTTT
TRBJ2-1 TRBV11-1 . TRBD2 CASSLGLAGGNEQFF TGTGCCAGCAGCTTGGGACTAGCGGGGGGAAATGAGCAGTTCTTC
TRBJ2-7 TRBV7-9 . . CASSLYPTGSYEQYF TGTGCCAGCAGCTTATATCCCACAGGGTCCTACGAGCAGTACTTC
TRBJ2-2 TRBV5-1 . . CASRPSPANTGELFF TGCGCCAGCCGCCCTAGCCCTGCGAACACCGGGGAGCTGTTTTTT
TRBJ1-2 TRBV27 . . CASSLSPGLEAYGYTF TGTGCCAGCAGTTTATCGCCCGGGCTGGAGGCCTATGGCTACACCTTC
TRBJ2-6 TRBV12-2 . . CASRLGTDCLANVLTF TGTGCAAGTCGCTTGGGGACAGACTGCCTGGCCAACGTCCTGACTTTC
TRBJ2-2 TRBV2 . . CASKMSQNTGELFF TGTGCCAGCAAAATGAGTCAGAACACCGGGGAGCTGTTTTTT
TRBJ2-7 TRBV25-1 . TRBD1 CASSNQIGQGVNSYEQYF TGTGCCAGCAGTAACCAAATCGGACAGGGTGTCAACTCCTACGAGCAGTACTTC
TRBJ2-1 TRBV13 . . CASSLVVRGDAEQFF TGTGCCAGCAGCTTAGTGGTCAGGGGGGACGCTGAGCAGTTCTTC
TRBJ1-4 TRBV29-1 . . CSAHQGKLFF TGCAGCGCCCACCAGGGGAAACTGTTTTTT
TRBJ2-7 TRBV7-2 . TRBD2 CASSRRLAGDREQYF TGTGCCAGCAGCCGAAGACTAGCGGGGGACCGCGAGCAGTACTTC
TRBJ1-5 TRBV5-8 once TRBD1 CASSSTGGSNQPQHF TGTGCCAGCAGCTCGACAGGGGGCAGCAATCAGCCCCAGCATTTT
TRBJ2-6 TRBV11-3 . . CASSGGTGANVLTF TGTGCCAGCAGCGGGGGGACTGGGGCCAACGTCCTGACTTTC
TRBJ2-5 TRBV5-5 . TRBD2 CASSQNAGSGGETQYF TGTGCCAGCAGCCAGAACGCCGGTAGCGGGGGAGAGACCCAGTACTTC
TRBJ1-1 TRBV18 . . CASSRGEVTEAFF TGTGCCAGCTCCCGGGGGGAGGTCACTGAAGCTTTCTTT
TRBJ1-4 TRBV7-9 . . CASSPQGRGEKLFF TGTGCCAGCAGCCCACAGGGTCGCGGTGAAAAACTGTTTTTT
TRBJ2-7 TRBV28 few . CASSLVGASYEQYF TGTGCCAGCAGCTTAGTGGGGGCTTCCTACGAGCAGTACTTC
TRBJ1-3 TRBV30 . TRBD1 CAWAGRLTGRSGNTIYF TGTGCCTGGGCGGGAAGATTGACAGGGAGATCTGGAAACACCATATATTTT
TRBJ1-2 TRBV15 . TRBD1 CATSTGVTGVYGYTF TGTGCCACCAGCACAGGAGTCACAGGGGTGTATGGCTACACCTTC
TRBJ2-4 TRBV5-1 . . CASSPEWGDIQYF TGCGCCAGCAGCCCGGAGTGGGGGGATATTCAGTACTTC
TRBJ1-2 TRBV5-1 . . CASSFEPIGGYTF TGCGCCAGCAGCTTTGAGCCGATTGGTGGCTACACCTTC
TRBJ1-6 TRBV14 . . CASSHSLQGYSPLHF TGTGCCAGCAGCCACTCTCTCCAGGGGTATTCACCCCTCCACTTT
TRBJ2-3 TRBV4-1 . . CASSAPGRGRVDTQYF TGCGCCAGCAGCGCTCCGGGGCGGGGGCGGGTAGATACGCAGTATTTT